This T cell receptor beta chain was found in a study of blood T cell repertoires in COVID-19. Study at large: Samples taken during acute and convalescent COVID-19 were collected in the United States, Italy and Spain.

Only in-frame clones appear in the TCRdb table, and some are missing; sequencing was by immunoSEQ multiplex PCR. The sample carries 75,000 to 95,000 clones, about 74% recorded once. The germline CDR1 and CDR2 sequences are SGHNT and YENEEA. The CDR3 length is 16 residues. Trimming pared 6 bases from V and 5 bases from J, leaving 19 bases between. This TCR was recovered from a man between 65 and 85 years old with COVID-19, enrolled during active disease. The V and J genes are TRBV11-3 and TRBJ2-2, with D possibly being TRBD2 (6 bases). Sequenced sample: peripheral blood. The CDR3 DNA follows: TGTGCCAGCAGTTTGGGGAGGTGGGGGTCGACCGGGGAGCTGTTTTTT. This encodes CASSLGRWGSTGELFF. Supplemented by reference TRBV11-3 and TRBJ2-2, the full variable domain reads EAGVVQSPRYKIIEKKQPVAFWCNPISGHNTLYWYLQNLGQGPELLIRYENEEAVDDSQLPKDRFSAERLKGVDSTLKIQPAELGDSAVYLCASSLGRWGSTGELFFGEGSRLTVL.